Each of the 26 T cell receptor beta chains below was sequenced from the same sample in a study of blood T cell repertoires in COVID-19. Generated by immunoSEQ multiplex PCR, the TCRdb table keeps only in-frame clones and is missing some. The table shows approximately 260,000 clones, with around 89% occurring only once. The sequenced material came from peripheral blood. Receptors originate from a woman between 55 and 75 years old with COVID-19, enrolled during active disease.

V is TRBV2 and J is TRBJ1-5; D might be TRBD1 (5 bases). V was pared by 5 bases and J by 6 bases, with 8 bases between. Germline values: CDR1 SNHLY, CDR2 FYNNEI. The CDR3 runs 12 residues. For the CDR3, the DNA is TGTGCCAGCAGTTCGGACATTCAGCCCCAGCATTTT. Translation gives CASSSDIQPQHF. Supplemented by reference TRBV2 and TRBJ1-5, the full variable domain reads EPEVTQTPSHQVTQMGQEVILRCVPISNHLYFYWYRQILGQKVEFLVSFYNNEISEKSEIFDDQFSVERPDGSNFTLKIRSTKLEDSAMYFCASSSDIQPQHFGDGTRLSIL.

V usage is TRBV5-6 and J usage is TRBJ1-3; 7 bases are shared with TRBD1. The CDR3 sequence is 14 residues long. Germline V gene lookup returns CDR1 SGHDT and CDR2 YYEEEE. The J segment lost 4 bases and the V segment lost 4 bases, leaving 5 bases of the junction unmatched. CDR3 amino acids: CASSLTGHGNTIYF. CDR3 nucleotides: TGTGCCAGCAGCCTGACAGGGCACGGAAACACCATATATTTT.

In DNA, the CDR3 is TGTGCCAGCAGTTTATCACACAGCAACTATGGCTACACCTTC. Translating it yields CASSLSHSNYGYTF. The V gene is TRBV27, the J gene TRBJ1-2; D is uncertain. V dropped 0 bases and J dropped 2 bases, with 7 bases sitting between them. Germline CDR1 MNHEY, CDR2 SMNVEV (reference sequence). There are 14 residues in the CDR3.

About this clone: Other DNA sequences in this sample translate to the same CDR3. This chain uses TRBV11-2 with TRBJ1-1; D is ambiguous. Germline assignment: CDR1 SGHAT and CDR2 FQNNGV. V was shortened by 1 base and J by 1 base, with 4 bases between the two germline ends. The CDR3 covers 13 residues. The CDR3 region has the DNA TGTGCCAGCAGCTTAGCCAGGAACACTGAAGCTTTCTTT. This codes for CASSLARNTEAFF.

CDR3 in DNA: TGTGCCAGCAGCCAAGATCAGGGGGTCAATTCACCCCTCCACTTT. It specifies CASSQDQGVNSPLHF. This chain links TRBV4-2 with TRBJ1-6, with 7 positions matching TRBD1. There are 15 residues in the CDR3. V dropped 0 bases and J dropped 7; count of bases not matched to a gene: 3. Germline CDR1 and CDR2: LGHNA and YNFKEQ.

This chain links TRBV6-4 with TRBJ1-2, with 9 bases lining up with TRBD1. From germline, CDR1 is MRHNA and CDR2 SNTAGT. The CDR3 is 14 amino acids. V dropped 5 bases and J dropped 7; count of bases not matched to a gene: 8. CDR3 sequence: CASSSEPGQGGYTF. Here the CDR3 DNA reads TGTGCCAGCAGTTCTGAACCGGGACAGGGTGGCTACACCTTC.

This chain links TRBV5-1 with TRBJ1-1; the D is unclear. V dropped 7 bases and J dropped 0 bases, with 10 bases sitting between them. CDR1 and CDR2 (germline): SGHRS, YFSETQ. This CDR3 has 13 amino acids. DNA of the CDR3: TGCGCCAGCGGCCAACAAATGAACACTGAAGCTTTCTTT. Translated: CASGQQMNTEAFF. Using reference TRBV5-1 and TRBJ1-1 for the parts outside the CDR3, the full variable domain is KAGVTQTPRYLIKTRGQQVTLSCSPISGHRSVSWYQQTPGQGLQFLFEYFSETQRNKGNFPGRFSGRQFSNSRSEMNVSTLELGDSALYLCASGQQMNTEAFFGQGTRLTVV.

The gene calls are TRBV5-1 and TRBJ2-3; 9 bases align to TRBD1. Germline trimming cut 1 base from V and 1 base from J; bases unmatched to any gene: 7. Germline V gene sequence: CDR1 SGHRS, CDR2 YFSETQ. The CDR3 runs 17 residues. CDR3 sequence: CASSLFTGGGGTDTQYF. The CDR3 nucleotides read TGCGCCAGCAGCTTGTTTACAGGGGGCGGGGGCACAGATACGCAGTATTTT.

V and J are TRBV9 and TRBJ1-6, with D perhaps TRBD1 (6 bases). In germline, CDR1 is SGDLS, CDR2 YYNGEE. V was clipped by 4 bases and J by 1 base, with 12 bases between them. The CDR3 has 16 amino acids. The CDR3 DNA reads as TGTGCCAGCAGCAAAGGGGGAGGGTCCTATAATTCACCCCTCCACTTT. It yields the protein CASSKGGGSYNSPLHF.

This chain links TRBV15 with TRBJ1-1; D is unclear. CDR1 and CDR2 (germline): LNHNV, YYDKDF (reference sequence). V was pared by 1 base and J by 4 bases, with 7 bases between. The CDR3 totals 13 residues. The CDR3 spells CATSRALLTEAFF. The CDR3 nucleotides are TGTGCCACCAGCAGAGCATTACTCACTGAAGCTTTCTTT.

This chain joins TRBV7-2 and TRBJ2-7; a possible D gene is TRBD2 (5 bases). The CDR3 is 13 residues long. V lost 3 bases to trimming and J lost 0 bases, with 6 bases between them. Looked up from germline, CDR1 is SGHTA and CDR2 is FQGNSA. The CDR3 DNA sequence: TGTGCCAGCAGCTTGCGGGTCTCCTACGAGCAGTACTTC. Translation: CASSLRVSYEQYF. Variable domain in full (rest from reference TRBV7-2 and TRBJ2-7): GAGVSQSPSNKVTEKGKDVELRCDPISGHTALYWYRQSLGQGLEFLIYFQGNSAPDKSGLPSDRFSAERTGGSVSTLTIQRTQQEDSAVYLCASSLRVSYEQYFGPGTRLTVT.

The CDR3 nucleotides are TGTGCCAGTAGTATGGGGGCCGGGATTAATGAAAAACTGTTTTTT. Translating gives CASSMGAGINEKLFF. This chain links TRBV19 with TRBJ1-4; tentative D call: TRBD1 (6 bases). Germline-derived CDR1 and CDR2 are LNHDA and SQIVND (reference sequence). V dropped 3 bases and J dropped 4 bases, with 12 bases sitting between them. The CDR3 length is 15 residues.

This chain uses TRBV7-3 with TRBJ2-1; 8 bases line up with TRBD1. Looked up from germline, CDR1 is SGHTA and CDR2 is FQGTGA. J gave up 4 bases and V 2 bases, and 7 bases lay outside the gene matches. The CDR3 is made up of 16 amino acids. The CDR3 nucleotides read TGTGCCAGCAGCTTAGACCGACAGGGGCGGTACAATGAGCAGTTCTTC. Encoded protein: CASSLDRQGRYNEQFF. Using reference TRBV7-3 and TRBJ2-1 for the parts outside the CDR3, the full variable domain is GAGVSQTPSNKVTEKGKYVELRCDPISGHTALYWYRQSLGQGPEFLIYFQGTGAADDSGLPNDRFFAVRPEGSVSTLKIQRTERGDSAVYLCASSLDRQGRYNEQFFGPGTRLTVL.

The CDR3 region has the DNA TGCGCCAGCAGCTCCGCGGGGGGGCAGTACGAGCAGTACTTC. It is translated as CASSSAGGQYEQYF. The J gene is TRBJ2-7, the V gene TRBV5-1; 9 bases match TRBD2. The CDR3 is 14 residues long. Germline V gives CDR1 SGHRS, CDR2 YFSETQ. With 3 bases clipped from V and 4 bases from J, the junction kept 5 bases outside the gene matches.

This chain joins TRBV30 and TRBJ1-3, with TRBD1 identical over 7 bases. The CDR3 length is 14 residues. The V and J ends lost 5 bases and 0 bases, in that order; junction bases with no gene match: 4. Germline assignment: CDR1 GTSNPN and CDR2 SVGIG (reference sequence). The CDR3 sequence: CAWDQGVSGNTIYF. The CDR3 bases are TGTGCCTGGGATCAGGGGGTCTCTGGAAACACCATATATTTT.

The chain uses TRBV19 and TRBJ1-1; a weak D match, TRBD1 (5 bases). Looked up from germline, CDR1 is LNHDA and CDR2 is SQIVND (reference sequence). The CDR3 has 15 residues. The ends were cut back, 7 bases at V and 2 bases at J, with 17 bases in the middle. The CDR3 nucleotides are TGTGCCAGTAACACGGGGGGGACCCGTAACACTGAAGCTTTCTTT. It specifies CASNTGGTRNTEAFF.

The J gene is TRBJ2-7, the V gene TRBV19; TRBD1 matches at 9 bases. With V trimmed by 8 bases and J by 7 bases, 9 bases remained unmatched. The CDR3 contains 13 residues. Germline V gene data show CDR1 as LNHDA and CDR2 as SQIVND (reference sequence). The CDR3 DNA follows: TGTGCCAGTGGCCGGGACAGGGTTGGAGAGCAGTACTTC. Protein sequence: CASGRDRVGEQYF.

The chain uses TRBV19 and TRBJ2-1, with 8 bases identical to TRBD1. In germline, CDR1 is LNHDA, CDR2 SQIVND (reference sequence). The CDR3 spans 13 residues. Trimming removed 7 bases from V and 3 bases from J; junction bases left unmatched: 2. The CDR3 region has the DNA TGTGCCAGTAAACAGGGGGGCTACAATGAGCAGTTCTTC. The encoded protein is CASKQGGYNEQFF.

The chain has TRBV18 and TRBJ2-7; perhaps TRBD1 as D (5 bases). V dropped 3 bases and J dropped 2 bases, with 14 bases sitting between them. The CDR3 is made up of 15 amino acids. Germline V gene sequence: CDR1 KGHSH, CDR2 LQKENI. The CDR3 bases are TGTGCCAGCTCACCTACCCTGGGGCTGACCTACGAGCAGTACTTC. This codes for CASSPTLGLTYEQYF.

This chain links TRBV19 with TRBJ1-6; TRBD1 might be the D (6 bases). The CDR3 extends over 15 amino acids. CDR1 LNHDA and CDR2 SQIVND come from the germline V gene (reference sequence). Trimming cost V 3 bases and J 6 bases, with 12 bases left between them. The CDR3 nucleotides read TGTGCCAGTAGTATCTCATCAGGGGCTAATTCACCCCTCCACTTT. Amino acids: CASSISSGANSPLHF.

This chain uses TRBV9 with TRBJ2-7; D is uncertain. CDR1 is SGDLS, CDR2 YYNGEE, per germline. V shed 5 bases and J shed 6 bases, with 12 bases lying between them. There are 12 residues in the CDR3. The CDR3 is CASSTGGSEQYF. As DNA, the CDR3 is TGTGCCAGCAGTACTGGCGGTAGCGAGCAGTACTTC.

This chain joins TRBV5-4 and TRBJ1-1, with D possibly TRBD1 on 5 matching bases. This CDR3 has 14 amino acids. The germline V and J ends were trimmed by 4 bases and 7 bases, with 17 bases remaining between them. Germline CDR1 is SGHNT and CDR2 is YYREEE (reference sequence). CDR3 sequence: CASSPPSTEGEAFF. The CDR3 DNA follows: TGTGCCAGCAGCCCCCCCTCGACAGAAGGTGAAGCTTTCTTT. The variable domain in full, completed from reference TRBV5-4 and TRBJ1-1, reads ETGVTQSPTHLIKTRGQQVTLRCSSQSGHNTVSWYQQALGQGPQFIFQYYREEENGRGNFPPRFSGLQFPNYSSELNVNALELDDSALYLCASSPPSTEGEAFFGQGTRLTVV.

The J gene is TRBJ2-7, the V gene TRBV12-3 or TRBV12-4, with D possibly TRBD2 on 6 matching bases. V gave up 8 bases and J gave up 4 bases, with 15 bases separating them. The CDR3 has 13 residues. The CDR3 region has the DNA TGTGCCAGCGGGCGGGACCCGAAGTACGAGCAGTACTTC. Translating it yields CASGRDPKYEQYF.

This clone appeared once. The chain has TRBV6-5 and TRBJ1-1; D might be TRBD1 (6 bases). Trimming removed 6 bases at V and 1 base at J, with 12 bases between. CDR3 size: 14 residues. The germline CDR1 and CDR2 sequences are MNHEY and SVGAGI. This CDR3 reads CASSLGQQNTEAFF. The CDR3 DNA reads as TGTGCCAGCAGCCTCGGACAGCAGAACACTGAAGCTTTCTTT.

The V and J genes are TRBV6-5 and TRBJ2-3; 9 bases are shared with TRBD1. From germline, CDR1 is MNHEY and CDR2 SVGAGI. V shed 6 bases and J 1 base; nucleotides not matched to a gene: 5. The CDR3 is 15 residues long. The CDR3 reads CASRQRDRGTDTQYF. DNA for the CDR3: TGTGCCAGCAGGCAAAGGGACAGGGGCACAGATACGCAGTATTTT.

J is TRBJ1-1 and V is TRBV19; D remains ambiguous. V was clipped by 1 base and J by 5 bases, with 17 bases between them. This CDR3 has 16 residues. From germline, CDR1 is LNHDA and CDR2 SQIVND (reference sequence). CDR3 DNA sequence: TGTGCCAGTAGTATAGCGCCTCGACCGTCGGGTACTGAAGCTTTCTTT. Translated, it gives CASSIAPRPSGTEAFF.